This entry is about one T cell receptor (beta chain). Its antigen is as yet unknown. The study pulled out CD4+ and CD8+ cells with positive magnetic bead selection and then checked their purity by flow cytometry. This entry belongs to a study of somatic mutations in cytotoxic T cells in rheumatoid arthritis. Study details: Blood samples of around 30 ml were drawn from patients (in EDTA) right after diagnosis and before any treatment.

Study observations and caveats: Some patients, about an eighth of the roughly 65, had a largest CD8+ clone that exceeded 20% of CD8+ cells. With age, CD8+ clonality increased in rheumatoid arthritis patients, whereas no such increase appeared in healthy controls.

The protocol was immunoSEQ multiplex PCR, while the TCRdb copy is restricted to in-frame clones and leaves out a portion. The sample includes 13,000 to 15,000 clones, about 81% seen only once; the top ten take about 29%. This CDR3 region has 14 residues. Trimming removed 2 bases from V and 5 bases from J; junction bases left unmatched: 8. Germline V gives CDR1 SQVTM, CDR2 ANQGSEA. The clonotype comes from an adult with rheumatoid arthritis. The sequenced sample consisted of CD8+ T cells sorted from blood. The chain has TRBV29-1 and TRBJ1-1; 7 positions agree with TRBD1. CDR3 in amino acids: CSVEPINRGTEAFF. In DNA, the CDR3 is TGCAGCGTTGAACCAATTAACAGGGGTACTGAAGCTTTCTTT.